The sequence of this TCR beta chain was determined in a study of T cells in Graves' hyperthyroidism and ophthalmopathy. Study summary: Peripheral blood was drawn at first diagnosis, prior to all treatment. Study-level results: Ophthalmopathy was told apart from stable hyperthyroidism by a 13 V-J model. Most clonotypes expanded in the thyroid (above 0.001) were also present in blood.

This clonotype has just a few counts. Its target is not known. Clinical symptoms, serum thyroxine, TRAb, thyroid ultrasound and orbital computed tomography informed diagnoses. RNA transcripts yielded amplified TCR beta CDR3 regions. The HTBI primer set was used in a first-round RT-PCR of the TCR CDR3. MiXCR was run by TCRdb on the multiplex PCR reads, yielding one entry per CDR3 protein. The table has more than 300,000 distinct CDR3 sequences, roughly 14% seen once. This receptor was obtained from a woman between 55 and 75 years old with Graves' hyperthyroidism. The sequenced sample was blood.

CDR3 DNA: TGTGCCAGTAGTATACCTCCGACAGGGATGTATGGCTACACCTTC. Translating gives CASSIPPTGMYGYTF. This chain connects TRBV19 to TRBJ1-2; TRBD1 matches at 7 bases. Looked up from germline, CDR1 is LNHDA and CDR2 is SQIVND (reference sequence). V was pared by 2 bases and J by 5 bases, with 8 bases of the junction left unmatched. The CDR3 has 15 amino acids.